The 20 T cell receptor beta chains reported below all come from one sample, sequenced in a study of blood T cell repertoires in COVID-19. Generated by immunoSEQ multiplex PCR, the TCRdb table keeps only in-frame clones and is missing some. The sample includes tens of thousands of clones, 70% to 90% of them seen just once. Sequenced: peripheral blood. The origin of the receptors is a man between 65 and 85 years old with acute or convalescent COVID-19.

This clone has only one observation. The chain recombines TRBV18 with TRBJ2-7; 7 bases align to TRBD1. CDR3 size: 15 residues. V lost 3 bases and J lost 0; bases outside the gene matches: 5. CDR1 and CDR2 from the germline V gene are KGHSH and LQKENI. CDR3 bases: TGTGCCAGCTCACCCTCGGGACAGAGCTCCTACGAGCAGTACTTC. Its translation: CASSPSGQSSYEQYF.

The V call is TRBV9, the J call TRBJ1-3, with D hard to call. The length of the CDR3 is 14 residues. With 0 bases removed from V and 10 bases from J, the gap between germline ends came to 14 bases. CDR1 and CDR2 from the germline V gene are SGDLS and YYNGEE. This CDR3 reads CASSVVGGRETIYF. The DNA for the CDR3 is TGTGCCAGCAGCGTAGTGGGAGGGAGGGAGACCATATATTTT.

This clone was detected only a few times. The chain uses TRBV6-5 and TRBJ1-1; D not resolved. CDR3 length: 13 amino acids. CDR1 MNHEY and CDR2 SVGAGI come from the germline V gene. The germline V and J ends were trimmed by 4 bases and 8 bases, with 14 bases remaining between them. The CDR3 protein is CASSSRELLEAFF. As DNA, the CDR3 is TGTGCCAGCAGTTCCCGGGAGCTTCTAGAAGCTTTCTTT.

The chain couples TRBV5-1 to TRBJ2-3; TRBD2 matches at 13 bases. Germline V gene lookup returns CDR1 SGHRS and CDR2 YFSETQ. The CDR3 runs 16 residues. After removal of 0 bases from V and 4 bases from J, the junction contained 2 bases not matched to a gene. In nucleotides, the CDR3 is TGCGCCAGCAGCTTGGCACTAGCGGGAGGGGCAGATACGCAGTATTTT. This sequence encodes CASSLALAGGADTQYF.

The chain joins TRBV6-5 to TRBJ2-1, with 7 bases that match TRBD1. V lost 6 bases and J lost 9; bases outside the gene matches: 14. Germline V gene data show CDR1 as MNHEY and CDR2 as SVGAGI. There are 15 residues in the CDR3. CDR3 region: CASRPPGQPAGEQFF. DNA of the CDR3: TGTGCCAGCAGGCCACCGGGACAGCCCGCGGGTGAGCAGTTCTTC.

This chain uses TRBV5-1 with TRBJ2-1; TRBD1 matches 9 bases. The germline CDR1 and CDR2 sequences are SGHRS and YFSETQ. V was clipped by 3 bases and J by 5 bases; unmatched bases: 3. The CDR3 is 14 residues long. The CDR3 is CASSWTGADNEQFF. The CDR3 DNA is TGCGCCAGCAGCTGGACAGGGGCAGACAATGAGCAGTTCTTC.

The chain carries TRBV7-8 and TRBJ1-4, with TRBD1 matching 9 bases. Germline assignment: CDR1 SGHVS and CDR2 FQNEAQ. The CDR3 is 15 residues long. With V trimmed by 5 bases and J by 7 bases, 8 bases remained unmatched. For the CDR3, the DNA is TGTGCCAGCAGCATCCCCGGGACAGGGCGTGAAAAACTGTTTTTT. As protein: CASSIPGTGREKLFF.

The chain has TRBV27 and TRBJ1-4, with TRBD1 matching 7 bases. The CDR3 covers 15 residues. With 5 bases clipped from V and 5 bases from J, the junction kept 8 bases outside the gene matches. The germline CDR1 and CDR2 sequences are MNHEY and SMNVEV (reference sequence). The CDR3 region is CASSPPDRRNEKLFF. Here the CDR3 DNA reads TGTGCCAGCAGTCCTCCGGACAGGAGGAATGAAAAACTGTTTTTT.

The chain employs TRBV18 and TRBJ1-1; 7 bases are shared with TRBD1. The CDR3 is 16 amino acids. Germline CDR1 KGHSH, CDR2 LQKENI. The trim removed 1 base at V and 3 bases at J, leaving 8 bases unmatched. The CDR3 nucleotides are TGTGCCAGCTCACCACAGGGGGCCCAGAGGTACACTGAAGCTTTCTTT. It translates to CASSPQGAQRYTEAFF.

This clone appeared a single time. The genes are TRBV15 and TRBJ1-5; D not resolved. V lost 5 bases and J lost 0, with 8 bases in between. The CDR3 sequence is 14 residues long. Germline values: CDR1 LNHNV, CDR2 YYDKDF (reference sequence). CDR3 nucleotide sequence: TGTGCCACCAGCCTAGGATATAGCAATCAGCCCCAGCATTTT. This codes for CATSLGYSNQPQHF.

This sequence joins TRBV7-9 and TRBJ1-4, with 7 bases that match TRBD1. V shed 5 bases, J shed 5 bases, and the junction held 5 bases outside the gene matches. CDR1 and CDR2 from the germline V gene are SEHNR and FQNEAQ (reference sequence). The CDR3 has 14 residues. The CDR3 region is CASSPWDSNEKLFF. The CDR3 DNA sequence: TGTGCCAGCAGCCCGTGGGACAGCAATGAAAAACTGTTTTTT.

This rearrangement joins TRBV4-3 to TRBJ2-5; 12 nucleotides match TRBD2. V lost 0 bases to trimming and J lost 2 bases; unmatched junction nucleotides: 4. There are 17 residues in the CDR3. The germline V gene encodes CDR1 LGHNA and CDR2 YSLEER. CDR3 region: CASSQEFGLAGQETQYF. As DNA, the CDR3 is TGCGCCAGCAGCCAAGAGTTTGGACTAGCGGGACAAGAGACCCAGTACTTC.

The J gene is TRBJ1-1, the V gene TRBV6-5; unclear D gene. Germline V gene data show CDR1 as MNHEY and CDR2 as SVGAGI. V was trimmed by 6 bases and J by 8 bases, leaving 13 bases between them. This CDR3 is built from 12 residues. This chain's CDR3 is CASSPSMAEAFF. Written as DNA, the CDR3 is TGTGCCAGCAGCCCGTCGATGGCCGAAGCTTTCTTT.

This chain's CDR3 is CASSPMGLAGEETQYF. CDR3 bases: TGTGCCAGCAGCCCCATGGGACTAGCGGGGGAAGAGACCCAGTACTTC. The chain is built from TRBV3-1 (or the pseudogene TRBV3-2) and TRBJ2-5, with 14 nucleotides matching TRBD2. The CDR3 totals 16 residues. Germline V gene sequence: CDR1 LGHDT, CDR2 YNNKEL (reference sequence). With V trimmed by 4 bases and J by 3 bases, 4 bases remained unmatched.

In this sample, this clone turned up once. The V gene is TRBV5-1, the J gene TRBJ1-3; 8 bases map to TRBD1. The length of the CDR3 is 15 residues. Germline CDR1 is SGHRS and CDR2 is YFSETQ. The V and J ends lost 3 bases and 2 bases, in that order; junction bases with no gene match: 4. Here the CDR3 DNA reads TGCGCCAGCAGCTGGACAGGGCTGGCTGGAAACACCATATATTTT. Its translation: CASSWTGLAGNTIYF. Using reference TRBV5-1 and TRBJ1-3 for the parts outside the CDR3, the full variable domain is KAGVTQTPRYLIKTRGQQVTLSCSPISGHRSVSWYQQTPGQGLQFLFEYFSETQRNKGNFPGRFSGRQFSNSRSEMNVSTLELGDSALYLCASSWTGLAGNTIYFGEGSWLTVV.

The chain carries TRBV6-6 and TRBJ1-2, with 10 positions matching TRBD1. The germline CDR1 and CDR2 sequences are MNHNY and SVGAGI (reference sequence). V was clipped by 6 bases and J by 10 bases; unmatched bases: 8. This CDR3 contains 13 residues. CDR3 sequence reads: CASSRTGGVDYTF. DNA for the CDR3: TGTGCCAGCAGCCGGACAGGGGGAGTAGACTACACCTTC.

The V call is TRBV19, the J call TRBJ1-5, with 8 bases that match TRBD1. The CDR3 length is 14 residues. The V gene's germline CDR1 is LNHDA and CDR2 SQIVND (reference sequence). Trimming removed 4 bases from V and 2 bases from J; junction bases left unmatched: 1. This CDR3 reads CASSKTGGNQPQHF. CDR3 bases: TGTGCCAGTAGTAAGACAGGGGGCAATCAGCCCCAGCATTTT. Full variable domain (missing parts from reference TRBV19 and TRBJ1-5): DGGITQSPKYLFRKEGQNVTLSCEQNLNHDAMYWYRQDPGQGLRLIYYSQIVNDFQKGDIAEGYSVSREKKESFPLTVTSAQKNPTAFYLCASSKTGGNQPQHFGDGTRLSIL.

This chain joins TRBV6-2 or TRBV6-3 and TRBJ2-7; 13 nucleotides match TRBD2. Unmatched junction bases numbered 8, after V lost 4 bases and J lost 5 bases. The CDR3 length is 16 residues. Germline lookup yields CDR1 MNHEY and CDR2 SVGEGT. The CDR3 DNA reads TGTGCCAGCAGTTCCGGACTAGCGGGAGATTTCGACGAGCAGTACTTC. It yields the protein CASSSGLAGDFDEQYF.

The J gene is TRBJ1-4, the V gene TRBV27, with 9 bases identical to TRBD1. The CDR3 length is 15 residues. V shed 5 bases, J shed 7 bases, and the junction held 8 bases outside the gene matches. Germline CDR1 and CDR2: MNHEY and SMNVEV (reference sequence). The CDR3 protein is CASSQGTGKREKLFF. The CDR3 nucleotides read TGTGCCAGCAGTCAAGGGACAGGGAAACGTGAAAAACTGTTTTTT.

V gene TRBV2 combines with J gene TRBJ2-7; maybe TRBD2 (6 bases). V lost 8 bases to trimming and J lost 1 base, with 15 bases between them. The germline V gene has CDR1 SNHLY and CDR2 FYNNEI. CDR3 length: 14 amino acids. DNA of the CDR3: TGTGCCAGCCGCCGGGACTGGCAATCCTACGAGCAGTACTTC. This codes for CASRRDWQSYEQYF.